This T cell receptor beta chain derives from a study of control samples from healthy donors and cancer patients. CDR3 length: 13 residues. Germline V gene lookup returns CDR1 MNHEY and CDR2 SVGEGT. V dropped 5 bases and J dropped 7; count of bases not matched to a gene: 3. Only in-frame clones appear in the TCRdb table, and some are missing; sequencing was by immunoSEQ multiplex PCR. The sample holds tens of thousands of clones, about 90% seen once. Specimen: PBMCs. The receptor's source is a woman in her sixties with head and neck cancer. The chain joins TRBV6-2 or TRBV6-3 to TRBJ1-5; 9 bases map to TRBD1. The CDR3 spells CASSTGGYQPQHF. For the CDR3, the DNA is TGTGCCAGCAGTACAGGGGGCTACCAGCCCCAGCATTTT.